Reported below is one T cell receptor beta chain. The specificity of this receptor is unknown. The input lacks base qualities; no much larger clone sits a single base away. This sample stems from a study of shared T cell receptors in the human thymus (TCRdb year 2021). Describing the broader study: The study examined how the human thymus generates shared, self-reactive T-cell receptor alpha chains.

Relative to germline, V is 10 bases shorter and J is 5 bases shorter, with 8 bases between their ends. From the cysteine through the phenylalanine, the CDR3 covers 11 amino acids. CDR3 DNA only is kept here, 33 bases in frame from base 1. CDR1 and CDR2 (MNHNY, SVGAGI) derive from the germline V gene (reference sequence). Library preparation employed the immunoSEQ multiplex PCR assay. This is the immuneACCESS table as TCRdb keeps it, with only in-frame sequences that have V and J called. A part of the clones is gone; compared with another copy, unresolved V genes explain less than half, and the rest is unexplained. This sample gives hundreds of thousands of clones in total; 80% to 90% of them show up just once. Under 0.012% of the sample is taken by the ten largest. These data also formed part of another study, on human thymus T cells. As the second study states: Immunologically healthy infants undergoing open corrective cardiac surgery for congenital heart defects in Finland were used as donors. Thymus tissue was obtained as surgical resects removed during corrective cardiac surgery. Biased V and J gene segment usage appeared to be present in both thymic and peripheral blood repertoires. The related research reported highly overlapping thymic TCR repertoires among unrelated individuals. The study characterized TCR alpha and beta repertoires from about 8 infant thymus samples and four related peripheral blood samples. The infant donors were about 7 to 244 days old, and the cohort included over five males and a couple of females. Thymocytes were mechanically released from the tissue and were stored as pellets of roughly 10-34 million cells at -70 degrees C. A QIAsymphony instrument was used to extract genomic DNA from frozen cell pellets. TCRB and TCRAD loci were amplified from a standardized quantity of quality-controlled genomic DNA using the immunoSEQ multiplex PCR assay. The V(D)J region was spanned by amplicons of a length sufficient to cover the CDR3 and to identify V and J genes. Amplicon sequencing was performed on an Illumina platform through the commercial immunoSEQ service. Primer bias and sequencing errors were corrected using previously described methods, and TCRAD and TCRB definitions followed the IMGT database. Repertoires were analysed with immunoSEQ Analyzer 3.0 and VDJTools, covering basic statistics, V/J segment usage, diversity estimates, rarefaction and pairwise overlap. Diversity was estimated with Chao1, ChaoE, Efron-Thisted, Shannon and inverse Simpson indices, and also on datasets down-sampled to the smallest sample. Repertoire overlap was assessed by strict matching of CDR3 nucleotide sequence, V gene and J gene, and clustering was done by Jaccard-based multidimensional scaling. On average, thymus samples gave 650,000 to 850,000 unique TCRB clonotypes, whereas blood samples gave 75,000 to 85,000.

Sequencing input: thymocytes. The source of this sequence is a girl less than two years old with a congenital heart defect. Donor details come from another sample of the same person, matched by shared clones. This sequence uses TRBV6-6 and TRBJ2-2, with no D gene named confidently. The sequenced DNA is TGTGCCACCGTATTTACCGGGGAGCTGTTTTTT. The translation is CATVFTGELFF.